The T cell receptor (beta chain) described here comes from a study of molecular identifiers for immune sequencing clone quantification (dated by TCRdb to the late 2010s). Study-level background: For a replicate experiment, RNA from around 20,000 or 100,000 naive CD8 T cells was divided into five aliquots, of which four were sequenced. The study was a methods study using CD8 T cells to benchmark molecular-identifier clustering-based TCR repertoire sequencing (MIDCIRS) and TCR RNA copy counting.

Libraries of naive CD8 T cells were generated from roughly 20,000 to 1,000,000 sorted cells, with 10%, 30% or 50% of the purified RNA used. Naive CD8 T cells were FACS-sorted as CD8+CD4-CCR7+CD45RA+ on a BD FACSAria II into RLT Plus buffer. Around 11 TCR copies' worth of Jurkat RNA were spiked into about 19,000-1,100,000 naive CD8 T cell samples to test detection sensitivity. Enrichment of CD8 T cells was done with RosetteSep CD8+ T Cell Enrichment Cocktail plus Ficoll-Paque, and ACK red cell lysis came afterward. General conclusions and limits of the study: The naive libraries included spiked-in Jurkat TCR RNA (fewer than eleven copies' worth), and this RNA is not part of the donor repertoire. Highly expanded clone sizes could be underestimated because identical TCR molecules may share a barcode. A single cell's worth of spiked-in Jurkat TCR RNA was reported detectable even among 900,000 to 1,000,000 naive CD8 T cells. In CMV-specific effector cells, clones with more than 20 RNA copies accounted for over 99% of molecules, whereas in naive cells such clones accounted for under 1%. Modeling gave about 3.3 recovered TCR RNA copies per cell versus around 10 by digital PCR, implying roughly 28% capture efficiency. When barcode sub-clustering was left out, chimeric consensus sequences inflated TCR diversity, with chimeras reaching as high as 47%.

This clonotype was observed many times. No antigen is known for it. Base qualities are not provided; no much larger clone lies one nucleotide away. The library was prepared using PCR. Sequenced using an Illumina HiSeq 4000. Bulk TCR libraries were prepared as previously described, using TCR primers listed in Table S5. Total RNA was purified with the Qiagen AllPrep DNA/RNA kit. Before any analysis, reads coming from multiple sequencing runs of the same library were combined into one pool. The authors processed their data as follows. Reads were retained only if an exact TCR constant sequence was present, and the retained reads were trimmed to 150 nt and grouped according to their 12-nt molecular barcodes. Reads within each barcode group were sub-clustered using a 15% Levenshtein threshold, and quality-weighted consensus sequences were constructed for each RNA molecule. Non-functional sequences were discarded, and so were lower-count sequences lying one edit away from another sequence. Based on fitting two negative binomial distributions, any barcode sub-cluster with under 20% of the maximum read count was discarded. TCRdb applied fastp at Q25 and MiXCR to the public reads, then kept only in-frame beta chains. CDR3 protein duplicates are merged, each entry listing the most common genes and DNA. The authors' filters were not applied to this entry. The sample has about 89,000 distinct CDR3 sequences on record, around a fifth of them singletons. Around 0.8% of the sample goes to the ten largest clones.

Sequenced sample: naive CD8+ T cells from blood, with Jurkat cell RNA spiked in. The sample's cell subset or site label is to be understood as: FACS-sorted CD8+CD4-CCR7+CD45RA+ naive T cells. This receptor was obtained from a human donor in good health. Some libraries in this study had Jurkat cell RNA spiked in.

The nucleotide sequence reads as follows: TGTGCCACCAGCAACCGACAGGGATTGAAGTACTTC. This encodes CATSNRQGLKYF. The chain is made from TRBV15 and TRBJ2-5; 7 of the junction bases match TRBD1. The CDR3 has 12 amino acids, counting the end cysteine and phenylalanine. CDR3 DNA is the only sequence kept; it has 36 bases, read in frame from the first base. According to the germline V gene (reference sequence), CDR1 reads LNHNV and CDR2 reads YYDKDF. V ends up 4 bases short and J 12 bases short, with an unmatched junction base count of 8.